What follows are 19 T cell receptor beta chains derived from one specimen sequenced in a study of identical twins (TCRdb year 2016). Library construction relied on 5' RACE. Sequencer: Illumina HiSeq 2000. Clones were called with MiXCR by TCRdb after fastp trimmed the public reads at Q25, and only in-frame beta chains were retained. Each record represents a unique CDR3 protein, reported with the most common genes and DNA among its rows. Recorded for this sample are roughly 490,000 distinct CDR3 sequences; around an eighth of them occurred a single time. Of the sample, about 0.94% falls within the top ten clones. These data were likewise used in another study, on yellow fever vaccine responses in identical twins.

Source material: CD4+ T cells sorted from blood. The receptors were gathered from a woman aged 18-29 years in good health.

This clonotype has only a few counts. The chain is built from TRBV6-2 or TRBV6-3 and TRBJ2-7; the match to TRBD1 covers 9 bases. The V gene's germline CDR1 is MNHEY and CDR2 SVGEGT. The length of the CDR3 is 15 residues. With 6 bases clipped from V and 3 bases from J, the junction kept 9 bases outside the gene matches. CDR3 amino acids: CASSRKGTGLYEQYF. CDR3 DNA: TGTGCCAGCAGCCGAAAAGGGACAGGGCTCTACGAGCAGTACTTC.

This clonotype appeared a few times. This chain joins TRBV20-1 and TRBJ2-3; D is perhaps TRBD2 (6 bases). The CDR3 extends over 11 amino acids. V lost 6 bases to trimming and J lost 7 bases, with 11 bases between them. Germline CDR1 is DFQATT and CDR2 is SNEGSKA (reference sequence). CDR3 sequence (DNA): TGCAGTGCCAGACTAGTCAATACGCAGTATTTT. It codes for CSARLVNTQYF.

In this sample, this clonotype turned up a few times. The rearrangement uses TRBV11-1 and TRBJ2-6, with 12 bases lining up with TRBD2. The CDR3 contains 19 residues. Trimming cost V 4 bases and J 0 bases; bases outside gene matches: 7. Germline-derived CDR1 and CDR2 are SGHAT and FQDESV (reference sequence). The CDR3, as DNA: TGTGCCAGCAGCTCCGGACTAGCGGGACTAACCTCTGGGGCCAACGTCCTGACTTTC. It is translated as CASSSGLAGLTSGANVLTF. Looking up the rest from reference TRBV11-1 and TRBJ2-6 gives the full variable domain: EAEVAQSPRYKITEKSQAVAFWCDPISGHATLYWYRQILGQGPELLVQFQDESVVDDSQLPKDRFSAERLKGVDSTLKIQPAELGDSAMYLCASSSGLAGLTSGANVLTFGAGSRLTVL.

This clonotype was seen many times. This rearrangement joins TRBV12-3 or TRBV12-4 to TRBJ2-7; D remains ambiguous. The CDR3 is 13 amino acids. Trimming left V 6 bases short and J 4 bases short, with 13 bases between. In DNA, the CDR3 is TGTGCCAGCAGCCTAGGGCTCGTATACGAGCAGTACTTC. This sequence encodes CASSLGLVYEQYF.

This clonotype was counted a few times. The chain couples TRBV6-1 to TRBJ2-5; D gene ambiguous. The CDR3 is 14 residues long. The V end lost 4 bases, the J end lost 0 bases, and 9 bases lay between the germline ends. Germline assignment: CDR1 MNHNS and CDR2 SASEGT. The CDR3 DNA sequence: TGTGCCAGCAGTGGATTCAAGAACCAAGAGACCCAGTACTTC. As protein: CASSGFKNQETQYF.

The CDR3 sequence: CASSRTPGGSYEQYF. In nucleotides, the CDR3 is TGTGCCAGCAGTCGAACACCAGGGGGCTCCTACGAGCAGTACTTC. The rearrangement joins TRBV27 to TRBJ2-7, with TRBD1 matching 7 bases. Trimming removed 5 bases from V and 0 bases from J; junction bases left unmatched: 7. Germline V gene lookup returns CDR1 MNHEY and CDR2 SMNVEV (reference sequence). The CDR3 runs 15 residues.

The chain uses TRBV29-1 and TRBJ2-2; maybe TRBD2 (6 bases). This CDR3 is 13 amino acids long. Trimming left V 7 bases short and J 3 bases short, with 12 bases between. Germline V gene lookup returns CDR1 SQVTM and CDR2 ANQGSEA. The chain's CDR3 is CSAGTLYTGELFF. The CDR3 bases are TGCAGCGCCGGGACTTTATACACCGGGGAGCTGTTTTTT.

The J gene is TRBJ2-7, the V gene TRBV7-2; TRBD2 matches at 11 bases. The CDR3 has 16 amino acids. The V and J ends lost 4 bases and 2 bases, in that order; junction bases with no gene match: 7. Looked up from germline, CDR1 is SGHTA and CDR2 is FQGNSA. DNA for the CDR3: TGTGCCAGCAGCTCCTGGACTAGCGGGCGAACCTACGAGCAGTACTTC. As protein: CASSSWTSGRTYEQYF.

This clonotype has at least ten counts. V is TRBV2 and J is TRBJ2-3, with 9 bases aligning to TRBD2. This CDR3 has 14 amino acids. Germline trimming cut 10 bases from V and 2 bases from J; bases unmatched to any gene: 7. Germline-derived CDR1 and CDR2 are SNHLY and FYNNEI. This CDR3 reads CATTSGRITDTQYF. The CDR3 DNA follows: TGTGCCACCACCAGCGGGAGGATCACAGATACGCAGTATTTT.

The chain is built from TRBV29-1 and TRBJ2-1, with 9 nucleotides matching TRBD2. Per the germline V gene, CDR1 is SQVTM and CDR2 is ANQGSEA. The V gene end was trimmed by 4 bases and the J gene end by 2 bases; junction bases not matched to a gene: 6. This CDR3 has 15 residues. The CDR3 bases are TGCAGCGTTGCCTTACTAGCGGGTACCTACAATGAGCAGTTCTTC. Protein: CSVALLAGTYNEQFF.

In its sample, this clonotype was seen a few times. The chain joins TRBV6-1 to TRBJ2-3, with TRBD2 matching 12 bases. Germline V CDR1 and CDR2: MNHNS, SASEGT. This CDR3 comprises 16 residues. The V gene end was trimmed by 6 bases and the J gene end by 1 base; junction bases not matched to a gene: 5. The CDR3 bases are TGTGCCAGCAGCAGACTAGCGGGAGCGCGCACAGATACGCAGTATTTT. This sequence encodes CASSRLAGARTDTQYF.

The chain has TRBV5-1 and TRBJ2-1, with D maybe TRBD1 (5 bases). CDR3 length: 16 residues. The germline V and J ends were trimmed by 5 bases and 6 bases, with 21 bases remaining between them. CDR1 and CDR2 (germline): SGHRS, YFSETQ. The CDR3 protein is CASRDERGFWRNEQFF. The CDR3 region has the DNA TGCGCCAGCAGAGATGAAAGGGGTTTTTGGCGCAATGAGCAGTTCTTC.

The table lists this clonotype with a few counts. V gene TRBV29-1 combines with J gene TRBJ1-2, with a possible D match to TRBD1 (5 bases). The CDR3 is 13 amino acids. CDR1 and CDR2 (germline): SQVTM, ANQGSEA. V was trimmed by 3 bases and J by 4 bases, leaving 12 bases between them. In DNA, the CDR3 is TGCAGCGTTGAGTTGGAGGGGCGCTATGGCTACACCTTC. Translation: CSVELEGRYGYTF.

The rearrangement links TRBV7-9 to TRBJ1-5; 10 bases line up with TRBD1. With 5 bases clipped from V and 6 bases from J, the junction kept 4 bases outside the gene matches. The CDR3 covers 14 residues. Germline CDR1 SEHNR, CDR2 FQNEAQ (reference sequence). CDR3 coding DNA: TGTGCCAGCAGCACAGACAGGGGGCTTCAGCCCCAGCATTTT. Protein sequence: CASSTDRGLQPQHF. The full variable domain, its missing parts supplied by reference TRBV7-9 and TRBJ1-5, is DTGVSQNPRHKITKRGQNVTFRCDPISEHNRLYWYRQTLGQGPEFLTYFQNEAQLEKSRLLSDRFSAERPKGSFSTLEIQRTEQGDSAMYLCASSTDRGLQPQHFGDGTRLSIL.

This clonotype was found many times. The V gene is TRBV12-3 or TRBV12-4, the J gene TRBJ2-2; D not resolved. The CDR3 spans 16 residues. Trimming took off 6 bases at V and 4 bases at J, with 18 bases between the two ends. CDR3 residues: CASSLSDRIRTGELFF. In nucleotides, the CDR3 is TGTGCCAGCAGCCTTAGTGATAGGATCCGCACCGGGGAGCTGTTTTTT.

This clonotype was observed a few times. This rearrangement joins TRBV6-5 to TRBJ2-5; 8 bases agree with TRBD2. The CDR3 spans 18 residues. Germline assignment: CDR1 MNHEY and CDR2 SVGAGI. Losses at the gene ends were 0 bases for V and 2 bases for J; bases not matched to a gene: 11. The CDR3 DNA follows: TGTGCCAGCAGTTACTCGCTAGCGGGCGGGCAACTACAAGAGACCCAGTACTTC. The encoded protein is CASSYSLAGGQLQETQYF.

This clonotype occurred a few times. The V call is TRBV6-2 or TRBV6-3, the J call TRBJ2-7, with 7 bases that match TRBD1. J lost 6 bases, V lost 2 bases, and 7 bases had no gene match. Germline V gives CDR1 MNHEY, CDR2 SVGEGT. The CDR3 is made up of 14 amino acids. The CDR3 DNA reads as TGTGCCAGCAGTTACGGGGACAGACCGATCGAGCAGTACTTC. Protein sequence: CASSYGDRPIEQYF.

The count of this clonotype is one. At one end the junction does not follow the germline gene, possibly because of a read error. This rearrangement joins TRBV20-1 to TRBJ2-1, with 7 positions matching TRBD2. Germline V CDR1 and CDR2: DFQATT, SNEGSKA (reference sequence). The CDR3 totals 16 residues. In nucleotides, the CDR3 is TGCTGTGCCCCGGGTAGGACTAGAGGGATCTACAATGAGCAGTTCTTC. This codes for CCAPGRTRGIYNEQFF.

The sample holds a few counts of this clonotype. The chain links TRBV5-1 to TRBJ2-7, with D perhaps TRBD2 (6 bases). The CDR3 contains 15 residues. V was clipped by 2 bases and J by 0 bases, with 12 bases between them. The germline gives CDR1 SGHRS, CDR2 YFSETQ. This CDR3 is CASSLIGGVSYEQYF. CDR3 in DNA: TGCGCCAGCAGCTTAATCGGAGGGGTCTCCTACGAGCAGTACTTC.